This T cell receptor (beta chain) was captured by sequencing in a study of cytomegalovirus exposure and HLA in healthy donors. General study results and limits: Later analysis revealed greater clonal expansion in HLA-associated TCR beta chains than in equally common others. Diagnosis of cytomegalovirus status made by the classifier reportedly showed high specificity and sensitivity. 87-base-pair reads could not separate some V segments, including TRBV6-2 and TRBV6-3. As a later analysis revealed, most CMV-associated TCR beta chains appeared HLA-restricted.

The PCR had 60 Vbeta and 13 Jbeta primers. Generated by immunoSEQ multiplex PCR, the TCRdb table keeps only in-frame clones and is missing some. The sample lists about 190,000 clones; about nine tenths were seen once. CDR3 size: 16 residues. V gave up 0 bases and J gave up 5 bases; unmatched junction bases: 7. CDR1 and CDR2 (germline): SGHKS, YYEKEE (reference sequence). As to this clone: Its antigen is currently unknown.

The source is a boy aged 2 to 10 in good health and CMV-seronegative. This chain joins TRBV5-5 and TRBJ1-5, with 8 bases lining up with TRBD1. The sample consisted of PBMCs. CDR3 bases: TGTGCCAGCAGCTTGGCCCGAACAGGGGGTCATCAGCCCCAGCATTTT. Translating gives CASSLARTGGHQPQHF.